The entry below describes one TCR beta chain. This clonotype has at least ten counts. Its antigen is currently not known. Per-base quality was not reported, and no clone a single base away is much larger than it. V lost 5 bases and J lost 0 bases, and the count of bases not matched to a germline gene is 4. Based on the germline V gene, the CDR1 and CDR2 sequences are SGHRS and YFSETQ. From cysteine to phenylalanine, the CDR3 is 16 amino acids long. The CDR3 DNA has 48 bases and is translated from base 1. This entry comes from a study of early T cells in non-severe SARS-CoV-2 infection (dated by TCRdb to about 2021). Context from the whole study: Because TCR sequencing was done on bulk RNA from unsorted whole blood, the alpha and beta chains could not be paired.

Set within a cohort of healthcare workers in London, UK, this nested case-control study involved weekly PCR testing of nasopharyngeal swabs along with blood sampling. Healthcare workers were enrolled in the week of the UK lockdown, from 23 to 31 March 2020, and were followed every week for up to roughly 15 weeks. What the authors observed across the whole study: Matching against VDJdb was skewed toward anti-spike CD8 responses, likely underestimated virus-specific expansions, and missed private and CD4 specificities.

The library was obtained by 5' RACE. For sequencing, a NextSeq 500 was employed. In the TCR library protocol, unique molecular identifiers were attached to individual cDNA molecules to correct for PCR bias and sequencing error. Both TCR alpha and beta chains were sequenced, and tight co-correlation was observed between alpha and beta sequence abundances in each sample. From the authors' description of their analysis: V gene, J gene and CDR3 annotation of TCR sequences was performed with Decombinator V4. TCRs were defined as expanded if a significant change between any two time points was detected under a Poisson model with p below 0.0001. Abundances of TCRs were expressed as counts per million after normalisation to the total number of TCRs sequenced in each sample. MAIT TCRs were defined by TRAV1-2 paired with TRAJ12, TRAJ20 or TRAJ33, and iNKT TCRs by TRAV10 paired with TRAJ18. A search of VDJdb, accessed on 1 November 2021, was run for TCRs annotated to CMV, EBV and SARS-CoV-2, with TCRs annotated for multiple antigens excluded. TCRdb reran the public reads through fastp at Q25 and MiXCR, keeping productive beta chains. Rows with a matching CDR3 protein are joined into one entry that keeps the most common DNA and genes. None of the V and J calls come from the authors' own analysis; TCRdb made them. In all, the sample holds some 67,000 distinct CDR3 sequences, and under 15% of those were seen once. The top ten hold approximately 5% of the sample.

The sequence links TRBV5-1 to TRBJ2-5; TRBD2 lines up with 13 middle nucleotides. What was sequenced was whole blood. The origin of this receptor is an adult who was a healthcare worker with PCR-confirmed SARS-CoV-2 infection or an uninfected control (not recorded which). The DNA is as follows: TGCGCCAGCAGAGCCGGGACTAGCGGGAACCAAGAGACCCAGTACTTC. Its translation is CASRAGTSGNQETQYF. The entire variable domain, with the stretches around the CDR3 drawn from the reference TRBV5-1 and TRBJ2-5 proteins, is KAGVTQTPRYLIKTRGQQVTLSCSPISGHRSVSWYQQTPGQGLQFLFEYFSETQRNKGNFPGRFSGRQFSNSRSEMNVSTLELGDSALYLCASRAGTSGNQETQYFGPGTRLLVL.